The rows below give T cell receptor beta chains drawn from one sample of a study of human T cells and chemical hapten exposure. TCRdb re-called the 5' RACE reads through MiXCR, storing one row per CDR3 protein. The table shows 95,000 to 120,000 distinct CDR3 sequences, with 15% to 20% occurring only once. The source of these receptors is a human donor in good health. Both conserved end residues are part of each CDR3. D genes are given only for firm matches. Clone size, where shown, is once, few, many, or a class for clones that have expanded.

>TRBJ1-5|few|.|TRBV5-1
CASSLAAGEGPQHF
TGCGCCAGCAGCTTGGCCGCCGGAGAGGGGCCCCAGCATTTT
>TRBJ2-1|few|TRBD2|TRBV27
CASSLSGGSSYNEQFF
TGTGCCAGCAGTTTATCCGGGGGGAGCTCCTACAATGAGCAGTTCTTC
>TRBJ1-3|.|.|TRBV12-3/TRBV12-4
CASGLGNTIYF
TGTGCCAGCGGCTTAGGGAACACCATATATTTT
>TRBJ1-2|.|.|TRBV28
CASMITGPYGYTF
TGTGCCAGCATGATAACAGGCCCCTATGGCTACACCTTC
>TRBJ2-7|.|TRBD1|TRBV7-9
CASSSDRGRDEQYF
TGTGCCAGCAGCTCCGACAGGGGGCGAGACGAGCAGTACTTC
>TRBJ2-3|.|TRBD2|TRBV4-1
CASSQFSGRAADTQYF
TGCGCCAGCAGCCAGTTTAGCGGGAGGGCCGCAGATACGCAGTATTTT
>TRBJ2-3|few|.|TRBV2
CASSGIEITQYF
TGTGCCAGCAGTGGCATAGAGATTACGCAGTATTTT
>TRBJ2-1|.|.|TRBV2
CASSGLSGIDEQFF
TGTGCCAGCAGTGGGTTATCCGGGATCGATGAGCAGTTCTTC
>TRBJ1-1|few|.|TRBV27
CASSLRRTLEAFF
TGTGCCAGCAGTTTAAGACGAACGCTTGAAGCTTTCTTT
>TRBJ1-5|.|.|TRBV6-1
CASSSVITGRFGQPQHF
TGTGCCAGCAGTAGCGTAATAACAGGGAGGTTCGGGCAGCCCCAGCATTTT
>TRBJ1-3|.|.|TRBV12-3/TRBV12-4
CASSRRGTSGNTIYF
TGTGCCAGCAGTCGAAGGGGCACCTCTGGAAACACCATATATTTT
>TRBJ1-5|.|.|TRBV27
CASSLQGSLLPQHF
TGTGCCAGCAGTTTACAGGGATCCCTCCTGCCCCAGCATTTT
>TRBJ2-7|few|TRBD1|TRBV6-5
CATLDRAYEQYF
TGTGCCACCTTAGACAGGGCCTACGAGCAGTACTTC
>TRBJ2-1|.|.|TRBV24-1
CATSDPTRINEQFF
TGTGCCACCAGTGATCCGACTAGGATTAATGAGCAGTTCTTC
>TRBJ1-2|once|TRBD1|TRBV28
CASSPPTGAGGYTF
TGTGCCAGCAGTCCCCCGACAGGGGCGGGGGGCTACACCTTC
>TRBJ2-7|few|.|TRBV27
CASSLSLRGSYEQYF
TGTGCCAGCAGTTTAAGCCTACGGGGCTCCTACGAGCAGTACTTC
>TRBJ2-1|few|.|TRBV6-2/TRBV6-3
CASFFRGSYNEQFF
TGTGCCAGCTTTTTCCGGGGATCTTACAATGAGCAGTTCTTC
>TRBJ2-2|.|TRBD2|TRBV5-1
CASSLPAPSGRNSNTGELFF
TGCGCCAGCAGCTTGCCCGCTCCTAGCGGGAGGAACTCGAACACCGGGGAGCTGTTTTTT
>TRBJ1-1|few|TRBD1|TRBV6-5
CASSETGRGMNTEAFF
TGTGCCAGCAGTGAGACAGGGAGGGGGATGAACACTGAAGCTTTCTTT
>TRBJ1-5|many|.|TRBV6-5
CASRGTASNQPQHF
TGTGCCAGCAGGGGGACGGCGAGCAATCAGCCCCAGCATTTT
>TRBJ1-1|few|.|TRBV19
CASSLTTGTEAFF
TGTGCCAGTAGTTTAACGACGGGGACTGAAGCTTTCTTT
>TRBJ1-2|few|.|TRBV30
CAWRGSGNYGYTF
TGTGCCTGGAGGGGCTCGGGGAACTATGGCTACACCTTC
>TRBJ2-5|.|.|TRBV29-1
CSVEPGAQETQYF
TGCAGCGTTGAACCCGGGGCCCAAGAGACCCAGTACTTC
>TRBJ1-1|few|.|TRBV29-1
CSVDYTEAFF
TGCAGCGTTGACTACACTGAAGCTTTCTTT
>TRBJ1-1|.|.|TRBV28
CASSQLGRVNTEAFF
TGTGCCAGCAGCCAACTCGGCCGGGTGAACACTGAAGCTTTCTTT
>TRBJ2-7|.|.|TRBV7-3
CASSLDHRNEQYF
TGTGCCAGCAGTTTAGATCACAGGAACGAGCAGTACTTC
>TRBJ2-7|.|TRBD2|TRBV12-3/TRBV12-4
CASSLASGRVEQYF
TGTGCCAGCAGTTTGGCTAGCGGGAGGGTAGAGCAGTACTTC
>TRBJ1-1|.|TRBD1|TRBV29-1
CSVQTHPGQGSFGTEAFF
TGCAGCGTTCAAACCCATCCGGGACAGGGATCCTTTGGCACTGAAGCTTTCTTT
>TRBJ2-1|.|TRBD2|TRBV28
CASSFASGRGNEQFF
TGTGCCAGCAGTTTCGCTAGCGGGAGGGGTAATGAGCAGTTCTTC
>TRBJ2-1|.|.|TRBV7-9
CASSETRPFF
TGTGCCAGCAGCGAGACTAGGCCGTTCTTC
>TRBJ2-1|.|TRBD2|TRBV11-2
CASSDRATSGSYEQFF
TGTGCCAGCAGCGATAGGGCGACTAGCGGGAGTTATGAGCAGTTCTTC
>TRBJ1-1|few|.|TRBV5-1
CASSAAPNTEAFF
TGCGCCAGCAGCGCCGCCCCGAACACTGAAGCTTTCTTT
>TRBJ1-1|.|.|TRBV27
CASSVRENTEAFF
TGTGCCAGCAGTGTCCGGGAGAACACTGAAGCTTTCTTT
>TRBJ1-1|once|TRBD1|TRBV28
CASSAGQPKAFF
TGTGCCAGCAGTGCGGGACAGCCTAAAGCTTTCTTT
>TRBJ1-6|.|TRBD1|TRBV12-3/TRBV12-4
CASRRQGRGSPLHF
TGTGCCAGCAGAAGACAGGGTAGGGGTTCACCCCTCCACTTT
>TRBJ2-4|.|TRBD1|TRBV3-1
CASSPRRDRGMAKNIQYF
TGTGCCAGCAGCCCTCGAAGGGACAGGGGGATGGCCAAAAACATTCAGTACTTC
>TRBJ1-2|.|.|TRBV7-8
CASSLGGASGWGYTF
TGTGCCAGCAGCTTAGGCGGGGCCAGTGGATGGGGCTACACCTTC
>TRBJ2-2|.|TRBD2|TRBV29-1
CSARGGLAGVDTGELFF
TGCAGCGCCCGCGGGGGACTAGCGGGAGTCGACACCGGGGAGCTGTTTTTT
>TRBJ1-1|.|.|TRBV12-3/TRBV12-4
CASRPPRQTGRWTEAFF
TGTGCCAGCAGGCCGCCCAGACAGACCGGGCGTTGGACTGAAGCTTTCTTT
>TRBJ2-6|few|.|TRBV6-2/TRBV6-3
CASSPRRPSGANVLTF
TGTGCCAGCAGTCCCCGCAGACCCTCTGGGGCCAACGTCCTGACTTTC
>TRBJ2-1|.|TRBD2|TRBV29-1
CSVGRLAGGYEQFF
TGCAGCGTTGGAAGACTAGCGGGGGGCTATGAGCAGTTCTTC
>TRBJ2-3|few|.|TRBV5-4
CASSGVNSGTDTQYF
TGTGCCAGCAGCGGGGTTAATAGCGGCACAGATACGCAGTATTTT
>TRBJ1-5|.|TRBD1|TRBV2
CASSGQYSNQPQHF
TGTGCCAGTTCGGGACAGTATAGCAATCAGCCCCAGCATTTT
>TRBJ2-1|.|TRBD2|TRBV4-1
CASSLQREPGNEQFF
TGCGCCAGCAGCCTACAGCGGGAGCCGGGCAATGAGCAGTTCTTC
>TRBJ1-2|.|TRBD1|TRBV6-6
CASRQGARGGYTF
TGTGCCAGCAGGCAGGGGGCACGGGGCGGCTACACCTTC
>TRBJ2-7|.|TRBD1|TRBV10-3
CAISPRDREDYEQYF
TGTGCCATCAGTCCCCGGGACAGGGAAGATTACGAGCAGTACTTC
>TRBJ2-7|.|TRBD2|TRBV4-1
CASSHTSGEGYEQYF
TGCGCCAGCAGCCATACTAGCGGAGAGGGCTACGAGCAGTACTTC
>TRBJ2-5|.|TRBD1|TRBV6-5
CASSYRGTEETQYF
TGTGCCAGCAGTTACCGAGGGACAGAAGAGACCCAGTACTTC
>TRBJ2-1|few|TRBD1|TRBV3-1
CASSPRDRGRNNEQFF
TGTGCCAGCAGCCCCCGGGACAGGGGGCGTAACAATGAGCAGTTCTTC
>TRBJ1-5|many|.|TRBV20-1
CSAQAQGDQPQHF
TGCAGTGCCCAAGCCCAGGGCGACCAGCCCCAGCATTTT
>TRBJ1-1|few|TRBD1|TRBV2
CAGRPGGSDEAFF
TGTGCCGGAAGACCAGGGGGCTCGGATGAAGCTTTCTTT
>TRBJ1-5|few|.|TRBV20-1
CSARGEAGSNQPQHF
TGCAGTGCTAGGGGAGAGGCGGGAAGCAATCAGCCCCAGCATTTT
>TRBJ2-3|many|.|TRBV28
CATDLAGTSTDTQYF
TGTGCAACCGATCTGGCGGGGACTAGCACAGATACGCAGTATTTT
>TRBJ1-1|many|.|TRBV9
CASSVQVSNTEAFF
TGTGCCAGCAGCGTACAGGTATCGAACACTGAAGCTTTCTTT
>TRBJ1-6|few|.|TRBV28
CASSFGEAEGDRVTLHF
TGTGCCAGCAGTTTTGGGGAGGCAGAGGGAGATCGTGTGACCCTCCACTTT